This TCR beta chain was identified in a study of control samples from healthy donors and cancer patients. TCRdb's table, derived via immunoSEQ multiplex PCR, lists solely in-frame clones and lacks some. The data show roughly 52,000 clones, with 85% to 95% seen just once and less than 3% held by the top ten. Trimming cost V 6 bases and J 5 bases; bases outside gene matches: 16. The CDR3 spans 16 residues. Germline V lookup: CDR1 MDHEN, CDR2 SYDVKM. The clonotype originates from a man aged 25 to 45 in good health. The sequenced sample consisted of blood. The rearrangement links TRBV28 to TRBJ2-7; 7 bases match TRBD2. CDR3 amino acids: CASSPANGGGPDEQYF. The CDR3 DNA reads TGTGCCAGCAGCCCCGCTAACGGGGGAGGGCCCGACGAGCAGTACTTC.